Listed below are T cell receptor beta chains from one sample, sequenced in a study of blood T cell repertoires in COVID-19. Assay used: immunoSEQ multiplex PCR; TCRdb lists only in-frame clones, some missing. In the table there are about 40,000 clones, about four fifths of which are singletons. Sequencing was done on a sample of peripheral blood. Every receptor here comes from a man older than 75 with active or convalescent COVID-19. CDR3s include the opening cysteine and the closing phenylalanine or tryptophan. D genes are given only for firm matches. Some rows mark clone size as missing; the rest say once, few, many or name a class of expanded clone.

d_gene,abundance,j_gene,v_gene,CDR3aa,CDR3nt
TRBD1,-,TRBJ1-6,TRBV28,CASGGDRSASPLHF,TGTGCCAGCGGGGGGGACAGGTCGGCTTCACCCCTCCACTTT
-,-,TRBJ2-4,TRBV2,CASSPGGRERTKNIQYF,TGTGCCAGCAGTCCTGGGGGGCGGGAGAGAACCAAAAACATTCAGTACTTC
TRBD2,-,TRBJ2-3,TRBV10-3,CATDYGEGNTDTQYF,TGTGCTACAGATTATGGGGAGGGAAACACAGATACGCAGTATTTT
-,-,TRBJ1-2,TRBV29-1,CSVGGSREGLGYGYTF,TGCAGCGTTGGCGGGTCGAGGGAAGGTCTCGGCTATGGCTACACCTTC
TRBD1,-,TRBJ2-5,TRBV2,CASSDRDIETQYF,TGTGCCAGCTCGGACAGGGATATAGAGACCCAGTACTTC
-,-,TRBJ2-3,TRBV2,CASDSATDTQYF,TGTGCCAGTGACTCAGCTACAGATACGCAGTATTTT
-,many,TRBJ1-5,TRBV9,CASSAEGLGQPQHF,TGTGCCAGCAGCGCGGAGGGCCTGGGGCAGCCCCAGCATTTT
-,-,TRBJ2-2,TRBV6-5,CASDPRVDTGELFF,TGTGCCAGCGATCCGAGGGTTGACACCGGGGAGCTGTTTTTT
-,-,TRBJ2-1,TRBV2,CASSVRDNRFSYNEQFF,TGTGCCAGCAGTGTTAGGGACAACCGATTCTCCTACAATGAGCAGTTCTTC
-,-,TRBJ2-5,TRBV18,CASSPSGGLETQYF,TGTGCCAGCTCACCCTCTGGGGGCCTAGAGACCCAGTACTTC
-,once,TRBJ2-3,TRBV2,CASRDGTGTDTQYF,TGTGCCAGCAGGGATGGGACTGGTACAGATACGCAGTATTTT
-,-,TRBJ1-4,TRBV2,CASRDATAGEREKLFF,TGTGCCAGCAGGGACGCTACCGCAGGGGAGAGGGAAAAACTGTTTTTT
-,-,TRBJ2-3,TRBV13,CASSSSTDTQYF,TGTGCCAGCAGCTCTAGCACAGATACGCAGTATTTT
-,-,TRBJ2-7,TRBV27,CASSPLGATYEQYF,TGTGCCAGCTCCCCCTTAGGGGCAACCTACGAGCAGTACTTC
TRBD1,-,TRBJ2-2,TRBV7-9,CASSPAGTGATGELFF,TGTGCCAGCAGCCCAGCCGGGACAGGGGCCACCGGGGAGCTGTTTTTT
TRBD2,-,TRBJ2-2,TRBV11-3,CASSPRTSGDTGELFF,TGTGCCAGCAGCCCCCGGACTAGCGGAGACACCGGGGAGCTGTTTTTT
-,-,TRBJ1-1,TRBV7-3,CASSSGDHTEAFF,TGTGCCAGCAGTTCAGGGGACCACACTGAAGCTTTCTTT
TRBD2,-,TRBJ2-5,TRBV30,CAWRGGGLAGLRETQYF,TGTGCCTGGAGGGGGGGTGGACTAGCGGGTCTCCGGGAGACCCAGTACTTC
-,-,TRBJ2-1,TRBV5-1,CASSLAETGNEQFF,TGCGCCAGCAGCTTGGCGGAAACCGGGAATGAGCAGTTCTTC
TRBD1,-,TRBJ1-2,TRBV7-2,CASTRNQRPGQGDYGYTF,TGTGCCAGCACGCGTAATCAGAGACCGGGACAGGGGGACTATGGCTACACCTTC
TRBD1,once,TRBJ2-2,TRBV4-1,CASSQGVGGTLKNTGELFF,TGCGCCAGCAGCCAAGGGGTAGGGGGCACTCTCAAGAACACCGGGGAGCTGTTTTTT
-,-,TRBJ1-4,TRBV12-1,CASSVDRGSSEKLFF,TGTGCCAGCAGCGTGGACAGGGGTTCGTCTGAAAAACTGTTTTTT
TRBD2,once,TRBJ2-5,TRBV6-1,CASSEWLGLAGGQETQYF,TGTGCCAGCAGTGAATGGTTGGGACTAGCGGGGGGGCAAGAGACCCAGTACTTC
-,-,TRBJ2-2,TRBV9,CASSPMRAPNTGELFF,TGTGCCAGCAGCCCCATGCGGGCCCCGAACACCGGGGAGCTGTTTTTT
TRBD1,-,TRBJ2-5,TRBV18,CASSPATGIETQYF,TGTGCCAGCTCACCAGCGACAGGGATAGAGACCCAGTACTTC
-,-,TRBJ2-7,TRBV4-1,CASSQVQGSSYEQYF,TGCGCCAGCAGCCAAGTACAGGGAAGCTCCTACGAGCAGTACTTC
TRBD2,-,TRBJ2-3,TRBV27,CASSSLSGRVRTDTQYF,TGTGCCAGCAGTTCTCTTAGCGGGAGGGTACGGACAGATACGCAGTATTTT
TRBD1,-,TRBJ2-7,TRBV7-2,CASRGTGGQEQYF,TGTGCCAGCAGGGGGACAGGGGGTCAGGAGCAGTACTTC
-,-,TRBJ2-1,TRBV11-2,CASSLDPTNGEQFF,TGTGCCAGCAGCTTAGACCCGACAAATGGTGAGCAGTTCTTC
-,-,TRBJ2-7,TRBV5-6,CASSLGDSSYEQYF,TGTGCCAGCAGCTTAGGAGACAGTTCCTACGAGCAGTACTTC
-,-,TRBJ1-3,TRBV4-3,CASSQGNRASGNTIYF,TGCGCCAGCAGCCAAGGGAACAGGGCCTCTGGAAACACCATATATTTT
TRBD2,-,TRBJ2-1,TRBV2,CASRGEGRKQFF,TGTGCCAGCAGAGGGGAGGGTAGGAAGCAGTTCTTC
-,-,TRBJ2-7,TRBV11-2,CASSLGADGQYF,TGTGCCAGCAGCTTAGGGGCAGACGGGCAGTACTTC
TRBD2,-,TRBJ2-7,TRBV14,CASSSGLAGVSHEQYF,TGTGCCAGCAGCTCGGGACTAGCGGGAGTATCCCACGAGCAGTACTTC
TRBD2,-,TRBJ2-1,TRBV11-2,CASSLTTSGRMYEQFF,TGTGCCAGCAGCTTGACGACTAGCGGGAGAATGTATGAGCAGTTCTTC
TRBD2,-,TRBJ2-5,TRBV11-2,CASSYGTSKETQYF,TGTGCCAGCAGCTACGGGACTAGTAAAGAGACCCAGTACTTC
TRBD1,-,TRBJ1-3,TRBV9,CASSFTGAGNTIYF,TGTGCCAGCAGCTTTACAGGGGCTGGAAACACCATATATTTT
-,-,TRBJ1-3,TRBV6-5,CASATSPSPRNTIYF,TGTGCCAGCGCCACTAGCCCTTCCCCCAGGAACACCATATATTTT
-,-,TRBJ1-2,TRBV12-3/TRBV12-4,CASSLRTSGYTF,TGTGCCAGCAGTTTACGGACTTCTGGCTACACCTTC
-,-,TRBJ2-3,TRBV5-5,CASRRGSSTDTQYF,TGTGCCAGCAGGAGAGGGAGCTCCACAGATACGCAGTATTTT
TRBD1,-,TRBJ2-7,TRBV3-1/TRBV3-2,CASSQPGTGGPRQYF,TGTGCCAGCAGCCAACCAGGGACAGGGGGCCCTAGGCAGTACTTC
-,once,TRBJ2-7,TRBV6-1,CASSESGISYEQYF,TGTGCCAGCAGTGAATCGGGGATCTCCTACGAGCAGTACTTC
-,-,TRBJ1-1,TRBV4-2,CASSQGYTGNTEAFF,TGTGCCAGCAGCCAGGGATACACAGGGAACACTGAAGCTTTCTTT
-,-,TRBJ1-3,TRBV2,CASSVSAISGNTIYF,TGTGCCAGCAGTGTCAGCGCGATCTCTGGAAACACCATATATTTT
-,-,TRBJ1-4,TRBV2,CASLMIANEKLFF,TGTGCCAGCCTTATGATAGCTAATGAAAAACTGTTTTTT
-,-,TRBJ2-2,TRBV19,CASSIGSPGELFF,TGTGCCAGTAGTATCGGGAGTCCTGGGGAGCTGTTTTTT
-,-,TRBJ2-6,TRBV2,CVSIGPARARSGANVLTF,TGTGTCAGCATAGGTCCTGCCAGGGCGAGGTCTGGGGCCAACGTCCTGACTTTC
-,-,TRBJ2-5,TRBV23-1,CASSQSGGGETQYF,TGCGCCAGCAGTCAATCGGGGGGTGGGGAGACCCAGTACTTC
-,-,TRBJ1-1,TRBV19,CASRITGSNTEAFF,TGTGCCAGTCGAATTACAGGGTCGAACACTGAAGCTTTCTTT
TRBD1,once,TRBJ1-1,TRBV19,CASSVIGQGSGTEAFF,TGTGCCAGTAGTGTAATAGGACAGGGGTCGGGCACTGAAGCTTTCTTT
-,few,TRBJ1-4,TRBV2,CASRSGGGYEKLFF,TGTGCCAGCAGGTCGGGGGGCGGTTATGAAAAACTGTTTTTT
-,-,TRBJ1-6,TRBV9,CASSVGQGSYNSPLHF,TGTGCCAGCAGCGTAGGCCAGGGCTCCTATAATTCACCCCTCCACTTT
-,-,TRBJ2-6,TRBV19,CASRSFSGANVLTF,TGTGCCAGTAGATCTTTCTCTGGGGCCAACGTCCTGACTTTC
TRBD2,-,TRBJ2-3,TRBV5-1,CASSFAGGGGDTQYF,TGCGCCAGCAGTTTTGCGGGGGGTGGCGGGGATACGCAGTATTTT
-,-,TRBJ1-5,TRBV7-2,CASSPAVSGYQPQHF,TGTGCCAGCAGCCCCGCGGTTTCAGGGTATCAGCCCCAGCATTTT